This T cell receptor beta chain was retrieved from a study of blood T cell repertoires in COVID-19. For the study at large: Donors in the United States, Italy and Spain gave samples during acute or convalescent COVID-19. In each case, the material was cDNA or gDNA derived from T cells, B-cell-depleted T cells, or PBMCs.

Original analysis: Researchers report that nucleated cell counts were estimated from reference gene primer amplification. Assay: immunoSEQ multiplex PCR; the TCRdb copy retains only in-frame clones and omits some. V and J calls and clone size are copied from that table; D and trimming were computed from the DNA. The sample lists about 140,000 clones; about 86% were seen once. The germline CDR1 and CDR2 sequences are SNHLY and FYNNEI. Trimming took off 8 bases at V and 4 bases at J, with 14 bases between the two ends. This CDR3 contains 13 residues. V is TRBV2 and J is TRBJ2-5, with D possibly being TRBD1 (6 bases). This sequence was found in a woman aged 60-75 years with acute or convalescent COVID-19. The sequencing input was peripheral blood. The CDR3: CASVQGVGETQYF. The CDR3 coding sequence is TGTGCCAGCGTACAGGGAGTGGGAGAGACCCAGTACTTC.